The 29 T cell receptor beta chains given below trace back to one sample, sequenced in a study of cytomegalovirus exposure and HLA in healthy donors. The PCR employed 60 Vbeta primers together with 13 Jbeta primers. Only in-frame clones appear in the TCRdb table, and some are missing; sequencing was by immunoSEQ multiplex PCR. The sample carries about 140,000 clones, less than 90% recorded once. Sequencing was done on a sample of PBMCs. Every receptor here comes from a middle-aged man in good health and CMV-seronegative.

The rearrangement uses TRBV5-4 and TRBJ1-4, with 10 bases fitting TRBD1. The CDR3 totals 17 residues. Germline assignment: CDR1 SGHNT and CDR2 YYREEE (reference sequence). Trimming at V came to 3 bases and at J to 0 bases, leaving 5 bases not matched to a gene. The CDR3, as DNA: TGTGCCAGCAGCTCGGGACAGGGGTCTGCAACTAATGAAAAACTGTTTTTT. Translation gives CASSSGQGSATNEKLFF.

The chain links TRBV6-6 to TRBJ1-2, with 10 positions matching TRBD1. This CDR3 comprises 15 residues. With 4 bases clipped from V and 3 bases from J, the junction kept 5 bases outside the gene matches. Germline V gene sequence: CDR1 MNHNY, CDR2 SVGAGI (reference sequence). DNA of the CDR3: TGTGCCAGCAGTTCTCCGGACAGGGGGTACTATGGCTACACCTTC. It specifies CASSSPDRGYYGYTF.

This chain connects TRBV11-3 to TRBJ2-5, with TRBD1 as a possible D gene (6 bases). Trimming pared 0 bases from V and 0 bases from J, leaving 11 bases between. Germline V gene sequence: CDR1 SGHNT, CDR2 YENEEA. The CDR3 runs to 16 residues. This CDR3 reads CASSLEDTGNQETQYF. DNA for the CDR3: TGTGCCAGCAGCTTAGAGGACACAGGGAACCAAGAGACCCAGTACTTC.

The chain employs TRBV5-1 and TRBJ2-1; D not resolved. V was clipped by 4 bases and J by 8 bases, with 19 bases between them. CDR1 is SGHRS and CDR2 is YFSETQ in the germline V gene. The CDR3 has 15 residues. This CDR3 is CASSPETRSIDEQFF. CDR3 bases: TGCGCCAGCAGCCCCGAGACGAGGAGTATCGATGAGCAGTTCTTC.

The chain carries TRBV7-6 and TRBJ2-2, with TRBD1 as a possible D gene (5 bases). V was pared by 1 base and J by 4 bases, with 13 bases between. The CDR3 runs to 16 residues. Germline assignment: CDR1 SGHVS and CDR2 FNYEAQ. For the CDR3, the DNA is TGTGCCAGCAGCTTAGGGTCAGGGATCGCCACCGGGGAGCTGTTTTTT. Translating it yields CASSLGSGIATGELFF. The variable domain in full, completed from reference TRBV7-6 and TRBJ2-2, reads GAGVSQSPRYKVTKRGQDVALRCDPISGHVSLYWYRQALGQGPEFLTYFNYEAQQDKSGLPNDRFSAERPEGSISTLTIQRTEQRDSAMYRCASSLGSGIATGELFFGEGSRLTVL.

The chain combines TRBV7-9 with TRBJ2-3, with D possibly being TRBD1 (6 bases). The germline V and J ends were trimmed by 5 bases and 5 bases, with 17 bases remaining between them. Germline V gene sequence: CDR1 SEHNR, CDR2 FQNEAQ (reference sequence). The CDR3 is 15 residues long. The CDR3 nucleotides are TGTGCCAGCAGCCCCCGGGACACTCTCGAAGATACGCAGTATTTT. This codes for CASSPRDTLEDTQYF.

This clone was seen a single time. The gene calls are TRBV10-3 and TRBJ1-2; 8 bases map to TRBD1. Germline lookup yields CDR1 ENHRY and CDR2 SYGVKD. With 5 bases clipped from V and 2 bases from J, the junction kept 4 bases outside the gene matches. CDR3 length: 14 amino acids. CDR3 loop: CAISPGQGNYGYTF. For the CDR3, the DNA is TGTGCCATCAGTCCAGGACAGGGCAACTATGGCTACACCTTC.

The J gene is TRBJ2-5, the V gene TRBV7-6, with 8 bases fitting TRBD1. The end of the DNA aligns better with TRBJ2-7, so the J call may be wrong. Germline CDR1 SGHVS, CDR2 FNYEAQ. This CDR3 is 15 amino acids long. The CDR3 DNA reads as TGTGCCAGCAGCTTATCGGGACAGGCCTCCTACGAGCAGTACTTC. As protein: CASSLSGQASYEQYF.

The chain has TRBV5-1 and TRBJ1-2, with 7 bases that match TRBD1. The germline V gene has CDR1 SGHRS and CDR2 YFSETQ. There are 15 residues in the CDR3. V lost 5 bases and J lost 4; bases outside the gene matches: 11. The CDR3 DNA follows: TGCGCCAGCAGGGGGGGAAGGGACAGTCGCTATGGCTACACCTTC. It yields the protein CASRGGRDSRYGYTF.

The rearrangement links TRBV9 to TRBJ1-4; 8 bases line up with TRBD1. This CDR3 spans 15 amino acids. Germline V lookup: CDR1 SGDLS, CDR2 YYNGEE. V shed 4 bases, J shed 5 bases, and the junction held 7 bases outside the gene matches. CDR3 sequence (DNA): TGTGCCAGCAGCCCAGACAGGGGCGGGAATGAAAAACTGTTTTTT. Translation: CASSPDRGGNEKLFF.

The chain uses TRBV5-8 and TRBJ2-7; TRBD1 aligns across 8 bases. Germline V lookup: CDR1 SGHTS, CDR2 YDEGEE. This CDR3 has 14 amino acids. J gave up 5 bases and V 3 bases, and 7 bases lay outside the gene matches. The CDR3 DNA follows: TGTGCCAGCAGCTCCCGACAGGGGATGAACGAGCAGTACTTC. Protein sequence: CASSSRQGMNEQYF.

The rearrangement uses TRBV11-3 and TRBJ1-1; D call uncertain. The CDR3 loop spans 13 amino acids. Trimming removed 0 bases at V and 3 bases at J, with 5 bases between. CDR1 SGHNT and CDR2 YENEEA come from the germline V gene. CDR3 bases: TGTGCCAGCAGCTTAGATCGGGACACTGAAGCTTTCTTT. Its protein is CASSLDRDTEAFF.

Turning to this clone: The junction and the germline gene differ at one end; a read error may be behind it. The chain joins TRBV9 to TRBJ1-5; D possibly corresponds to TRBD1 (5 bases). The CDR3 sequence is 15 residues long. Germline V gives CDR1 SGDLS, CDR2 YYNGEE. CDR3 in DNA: TGTGCCAGCAGCCTCCTCGGGGGGAGCAATCGGCCCCAGCATTTT. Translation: CASSLLGGSNRPQHF.

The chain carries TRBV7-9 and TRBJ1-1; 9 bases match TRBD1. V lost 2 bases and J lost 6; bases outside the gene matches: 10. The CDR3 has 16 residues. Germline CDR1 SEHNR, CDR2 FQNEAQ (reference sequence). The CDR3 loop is CASSLPWDREGSEAFF. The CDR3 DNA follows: TGTGCCAGCAGCTTACCCTGGGACAGGGAAGGGTCTGAAGCTTTCTTT.

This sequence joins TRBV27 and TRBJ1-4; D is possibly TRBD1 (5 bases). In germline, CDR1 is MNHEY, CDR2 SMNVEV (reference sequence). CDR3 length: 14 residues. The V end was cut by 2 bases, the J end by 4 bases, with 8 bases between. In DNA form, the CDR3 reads TGTGCCAGCAGTTTAAGACAGCGTAATGAAAAACTGTTTTTT. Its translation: CASSLRQRNEKLFF.

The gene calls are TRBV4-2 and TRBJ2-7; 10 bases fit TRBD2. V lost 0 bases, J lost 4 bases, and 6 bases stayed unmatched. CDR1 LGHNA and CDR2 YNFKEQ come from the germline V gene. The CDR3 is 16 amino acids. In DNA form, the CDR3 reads TGTGCCAGCAGCCAAGAATTTCTAGCGGGAGAATACGAGCAGTACTTC. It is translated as CASSQEFLAGEYEQYF.

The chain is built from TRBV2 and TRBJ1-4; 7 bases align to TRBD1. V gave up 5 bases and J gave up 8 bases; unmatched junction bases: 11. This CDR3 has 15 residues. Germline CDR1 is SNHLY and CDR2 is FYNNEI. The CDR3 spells CASSFTQGRVEKLFF. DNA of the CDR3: TGTGCCAGCAGTTTTACACAGGGGCGAGTGGAAAAACTGTTTTTT.

CDR3 nucleotide sequence: TGCGCCAGCAGCTTGGATGGCGGGAGGGCCTTCAATGAGCAGTTCTTC. This encodes CASSLDGGRAFNEQFF. The rearrangement links TRBV5-1 to TRBJ2-1, with 9 bases that match TRBD2. This CDR3 is 16 amino acids long. CDR1 is SGHRS, CDR2 YFSETQ, per germline. Losses at the gene ends were 0 bases for V and 6 bases for J; bases not matched to a gene: 7.

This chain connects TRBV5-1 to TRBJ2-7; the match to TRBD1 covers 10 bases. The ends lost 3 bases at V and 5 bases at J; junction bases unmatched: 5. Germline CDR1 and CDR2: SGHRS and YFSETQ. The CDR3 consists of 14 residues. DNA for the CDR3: TGCGCCAGCAGCTGGACAGGGGGATCGGACGAGCAGTACTTC. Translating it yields CASSWTGGSDEQYF.

The CDR3 is CASSSAGTAKETQYF. CDR3 nucleotides: TGTGCCAGCAGCTCCGCCGGCACAGCTAAAGAGACCCAGTACTTC. The V call is TRBV13, the J call TRBJ2-5; D remains unclear. V gave up 4 bases and J gave up 3 bases, with 15 bases separating them. CDR1 is PRHDT, CDR2 FYEKMQ, per germline (reference sequence). This CDR3 has 15 amino acids.

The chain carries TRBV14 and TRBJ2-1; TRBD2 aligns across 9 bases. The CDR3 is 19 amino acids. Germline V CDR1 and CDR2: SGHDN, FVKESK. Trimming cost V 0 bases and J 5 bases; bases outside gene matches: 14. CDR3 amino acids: CASSQDRGGRAGPNNEQFF. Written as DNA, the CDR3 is TGTGCCAGCAGCCAAGATCGGGGCGGGAGGGCCGGGCCAAACAATGAGCAGTTCTTC.

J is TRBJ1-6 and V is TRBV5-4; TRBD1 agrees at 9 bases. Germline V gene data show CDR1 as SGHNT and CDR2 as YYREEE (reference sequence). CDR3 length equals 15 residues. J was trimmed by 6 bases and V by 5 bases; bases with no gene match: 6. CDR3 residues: CASRAGTGSNSPLHF. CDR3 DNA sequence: TGTGCCAGCAGAGCCGGGACAGGGAGTAATTCACCCCTCCACTTT.

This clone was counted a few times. CDR3 loop: CASSPRTSSTDTQYF. CDR3 DNA: TGTGCCAGCAGCCCCCGGACTAGTAGCACAGATACGCAGTATTTT. The chain recombines TRBV7-9 with TRBJ2-3, with 7 bases identical to TRBD2. The germline V gene has CDR1 SEHNR and CDR2 FQNEAQ (reference sequence). The V segment lost 5 bases and the J segment 0 bases; nucleotides outside the gene matches: 5. This CDR3 comprises 15 residues.

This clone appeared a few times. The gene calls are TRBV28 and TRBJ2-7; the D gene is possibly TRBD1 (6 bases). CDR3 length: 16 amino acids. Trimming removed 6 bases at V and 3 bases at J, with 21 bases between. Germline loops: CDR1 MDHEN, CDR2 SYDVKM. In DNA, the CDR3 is TGTGCCAGCAGCCGCCCTCCCTCGGTCAGGGGCTACGAGCAGTACTTC. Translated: CASSRPPSVRGYEQYF. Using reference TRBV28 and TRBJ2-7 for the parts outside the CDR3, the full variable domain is DVKVTQSSRYLVKRTGEKVFLECVQDMDHENMFWYRQDPGLGLRLIYFSYDVKMKEKGDIPEGYSVSREKKERFSLILESASTNQTSMYLCASSRPPSVRGYEQYFGPGTRLTVT.

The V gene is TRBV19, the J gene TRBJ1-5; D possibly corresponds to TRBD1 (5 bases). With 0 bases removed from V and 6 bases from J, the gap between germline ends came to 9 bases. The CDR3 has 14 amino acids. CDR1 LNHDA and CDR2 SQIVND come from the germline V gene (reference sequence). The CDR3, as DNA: TGTGCCAGTAGTATAGACAGGGAAGGTCAGCCCCAGCATTTT. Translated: CASSIDREGQPQHF.

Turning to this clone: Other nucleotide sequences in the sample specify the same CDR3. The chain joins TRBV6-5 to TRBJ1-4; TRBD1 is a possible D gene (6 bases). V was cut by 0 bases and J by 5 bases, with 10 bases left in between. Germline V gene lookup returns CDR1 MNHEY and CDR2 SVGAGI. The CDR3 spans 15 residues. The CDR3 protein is CASSYSWTDNEKLFF. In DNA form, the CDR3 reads TGTGCCAGCAGTTACTCATGGACAGACAATGAAAAACTGTTTTTT.

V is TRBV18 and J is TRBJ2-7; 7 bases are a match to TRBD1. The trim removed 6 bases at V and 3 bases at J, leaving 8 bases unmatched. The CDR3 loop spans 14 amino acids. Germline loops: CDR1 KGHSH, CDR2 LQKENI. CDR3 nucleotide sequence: TGTGCCAGCTCTCTTGACAGGGATAACTACGAGCAGTACTTC. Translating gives CASSLDRDNYEQYF. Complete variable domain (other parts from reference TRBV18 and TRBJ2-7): NAGVMQNPRHLVRRRGQEARLRCSPMKGHSHVYWYRQLPEEGLKFMVYLQKENIIDESGMPKERFSAEFPKEGPSILRIQQVVRGDSAAYFCASSLDRDNYEQYFGPGTRLTVT.

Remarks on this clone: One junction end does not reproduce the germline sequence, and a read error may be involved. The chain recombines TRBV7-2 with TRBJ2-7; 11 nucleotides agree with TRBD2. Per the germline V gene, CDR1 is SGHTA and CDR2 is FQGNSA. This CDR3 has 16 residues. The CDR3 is CASTLPLAGVDYEQYF. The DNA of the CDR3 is TGTGCCAGCACCTTACCACTAGCGGGAGTTGACTACGAGCAGTACTTC.

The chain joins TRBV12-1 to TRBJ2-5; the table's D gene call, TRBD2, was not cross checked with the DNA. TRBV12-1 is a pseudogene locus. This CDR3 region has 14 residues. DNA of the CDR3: TGTGCCAGCAGCCCCAGCGGGAGGAAAGAGACCCAGTACTTC. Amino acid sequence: CASSPSGRKETQYF.